This is a list of T cell receptor beta chains from one sample in a study of blood T cell repertoires in COVID-19. The assay was immunoSEQ multiplex PCR, and TCRdb's table has in-frame clones only and misses some. The sample holds roughly 270,000 clones; roughly 80% are singletons and the top ten take about 5%. Sequencing used PBMCs or T cells enriched from blood (not recorded which). Every receptor here comes from a man aged 35 to 55 who had been exposed to COVID-19. Both conserved end residues are trimmed from each CDR3.

j_call,v_call,cdr3_length,cdr3_aa
TRBJ1-5,TRBV27,12,ASKIGTGNQPQH
TRBJ2-3,TRBV14,9,ASEGTDTQY
TRBJ2-1,TRBV6-1,10,ASSDQVGEQF
TRBJ2-2,TRBV27,16,ASSLWAGGQAKPGELF
TRBJ1-5,TRBV13,11,ASSLSRNQPQH
TRBJ2-3,TRBV19,13,ASSIDRASTDTQY
TRBJ2-3,TRBV27,13,ASSFRGGPTDTQY
TRBJ1-2,TRBV3-1/TRBV3-2,16,ASSHLTGSPVWSYGYT
TRBJ1-1,TRBV2,10,ASSERGAKAF
TRBJ1-2,TRBV27,11,ASRDRQGDGYT
TRBJ2-1,TRBV18,11,ASSPRREHEQF
TRBJ1-5,TRBV3-1/TRBV3-2,12,ASSGGGWNQPQH
TRBJ2-3,TRBV12-3/TRBV12-4,11,ASSLASQATQY
TRBJ2-7,TRBV5-4,14,ASSSALGQPPYEQY
TRBJ2-7,TRBV4-1,13,ASSQVETRAGEQY
TRBJ2-3,TRBV5-4,14,ASSLGTSGSTDTQY
TRBJ1-2,TRBV4-2,12,ASSQELTGYGYT
TRBJ2-5,TRBV6-2/TRBV6-3,14,ASSPGTDNRGETQY
TRBJ2-7,TRBV30,14,AWSLIFGTGRNEQY
TRBJ1-2,TRBV27,13,ASSREGQADYGYT
TRBJ2-3,TRBV4-1,15,ASSHPPEREEADTQY
TRBJ2-5,TRBV13,13,ASSSLPSRGETQY
TRBJ1-4,TRBV18,12,ASSPSSDLEKLF
TRBJ2-3,TRBV27,15,ASSQYVRGRSTDTQY
TRBJ1-2,TRBV14,10,ASSQERILHF
TRBJ2-1,TRBV12-5,14,ASGPSGTGYYNEQF
TRBJ2-5,TRBV29-1,12,SVYSGRRQETQY
TRBJ2-7,TRBV29-1,13,SVEYFDRNSYEQY
TRBJ2-3,TRBV18,17,ASSPYHGERPVNHHTQY
TRBJ1-2,TRBV10-2,13,ASSESGQNAYGYT
TRBJ1-2,TRBV18,13,ASSPGTDSNYGYT
TRBJ1-1,TRBV4-1,10,ASSRVNTEAF
TRBJ2-7,TRBV10-1,12,ASSGDRSFVEQY
TRBJ1-2,TRBV24-1,11,ATSDSGNYGYT
TRBJ2-1,TRBV11-1,13,ASSRAGASYNEQF